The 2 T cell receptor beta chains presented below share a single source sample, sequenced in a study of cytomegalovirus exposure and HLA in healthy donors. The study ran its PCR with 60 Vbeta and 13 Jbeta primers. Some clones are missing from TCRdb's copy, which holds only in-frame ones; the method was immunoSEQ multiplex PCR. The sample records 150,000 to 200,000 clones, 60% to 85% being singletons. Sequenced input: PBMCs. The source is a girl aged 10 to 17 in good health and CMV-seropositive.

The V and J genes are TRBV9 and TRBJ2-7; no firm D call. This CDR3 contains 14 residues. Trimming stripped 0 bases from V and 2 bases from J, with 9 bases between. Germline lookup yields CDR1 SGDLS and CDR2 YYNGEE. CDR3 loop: CASSVDEVPYEQYF. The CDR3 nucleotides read TGTGCCAGCAGCGTAGACGAGGTCCCCTACGAGCAGTACTTC.

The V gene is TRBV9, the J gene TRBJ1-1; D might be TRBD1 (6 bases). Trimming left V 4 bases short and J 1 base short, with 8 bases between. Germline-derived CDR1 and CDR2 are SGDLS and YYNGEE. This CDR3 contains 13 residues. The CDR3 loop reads CASSSTGNTEAFF. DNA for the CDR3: TGTGCCAGCAGCTCGACAGGGAACACTGAAGCTTTCTTT.